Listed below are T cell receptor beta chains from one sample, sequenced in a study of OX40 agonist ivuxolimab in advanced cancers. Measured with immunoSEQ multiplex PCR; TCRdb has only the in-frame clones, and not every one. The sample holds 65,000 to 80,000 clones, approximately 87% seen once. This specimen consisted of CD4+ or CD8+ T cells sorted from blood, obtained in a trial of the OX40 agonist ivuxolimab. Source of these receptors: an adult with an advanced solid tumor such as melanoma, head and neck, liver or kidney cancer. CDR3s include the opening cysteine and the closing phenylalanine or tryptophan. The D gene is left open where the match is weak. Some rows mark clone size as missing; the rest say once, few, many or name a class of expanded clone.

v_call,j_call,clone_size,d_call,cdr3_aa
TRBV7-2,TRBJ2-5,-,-,CASSLTSQRGETQYF
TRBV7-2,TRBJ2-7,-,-,CASSLGRRVYEQYF
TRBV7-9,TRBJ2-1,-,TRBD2,CAPESGGAGEQFF
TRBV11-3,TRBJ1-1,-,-,CASSLSQNTEAFF
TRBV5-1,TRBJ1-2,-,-,CASSLQDYYGYTF
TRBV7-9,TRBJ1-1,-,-,CASSLRRTDEAFF
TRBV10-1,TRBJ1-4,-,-,CASSGAGFPTTRDLVKLFF
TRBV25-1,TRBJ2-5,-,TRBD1,CASSWTGYQETQYF
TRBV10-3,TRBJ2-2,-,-,CAISDTTGSVPGELFF
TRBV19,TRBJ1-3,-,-,CASSIRGSGNTIYF
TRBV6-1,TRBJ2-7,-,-,CASSEDRAYEQYF
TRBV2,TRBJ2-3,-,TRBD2,CASSSSGGFRTDTQYF
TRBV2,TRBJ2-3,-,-,CASSARTDTQYF
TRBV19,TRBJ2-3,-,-,CASSPLAGLADTQYF
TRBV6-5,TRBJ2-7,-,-,CASSTPEGTFPEQYF
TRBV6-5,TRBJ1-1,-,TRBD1,CASSNRGMNTEAFF
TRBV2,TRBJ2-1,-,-,CASREGWGGEQFF
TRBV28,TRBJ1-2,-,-,CASSSGGRGPF
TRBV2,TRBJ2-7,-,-,CASSPGLIYEQYF
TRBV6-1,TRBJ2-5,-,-,CASNGAGRPQETQYF
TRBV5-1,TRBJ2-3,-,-,CASSLFPGTDTQYF
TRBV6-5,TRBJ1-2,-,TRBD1,CASRPRAGGYGYTF
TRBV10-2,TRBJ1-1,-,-,CASSELGGNTEAFF
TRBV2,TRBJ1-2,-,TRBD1,CASSERDSIHTF
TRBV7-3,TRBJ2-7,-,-,CASSLGPGVDEQYF
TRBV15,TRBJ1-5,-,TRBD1,CATRDRGPGQSNQPQHF
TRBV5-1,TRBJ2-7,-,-,CASSLGRALTYEQYF
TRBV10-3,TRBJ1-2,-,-,CAIRGSSDPYGYTF
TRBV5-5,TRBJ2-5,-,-,CASSLIPGTGSGETQYF
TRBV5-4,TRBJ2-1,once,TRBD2,CASSFPSGGINEQFF
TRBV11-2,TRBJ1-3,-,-,CASGLTELNTIYF
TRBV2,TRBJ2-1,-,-,CASSGAMVDNEQFF
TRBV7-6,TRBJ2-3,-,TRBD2,CASSPGIAGGTDTQYF
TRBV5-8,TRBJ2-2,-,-,CASSFHGELFF
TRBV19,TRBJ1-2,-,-,CASSIEGYGPYGYTF
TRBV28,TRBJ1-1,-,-,CATNWMAPTEAFF
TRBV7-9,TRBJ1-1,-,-,CASSLRGDTEAFF
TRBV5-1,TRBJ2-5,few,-,CASSSGGQETQYF
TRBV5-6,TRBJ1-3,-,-,CASSSWGLSGNTIYF
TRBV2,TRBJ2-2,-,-,CASMFHANTGELFF
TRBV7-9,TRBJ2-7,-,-,CASSGRDVFGEQYF
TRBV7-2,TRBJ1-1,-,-,CASSLGDRRNTEAFF
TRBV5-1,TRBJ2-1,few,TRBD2,CASSLMTSGDNNEQFF
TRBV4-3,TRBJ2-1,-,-,CASSQGDSSYNEQFF
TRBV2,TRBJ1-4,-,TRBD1,CASSTGGKLFF
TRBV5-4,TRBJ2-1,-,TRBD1,CASSLETGPFLVNEQFF
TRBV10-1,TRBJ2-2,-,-,CASSDRTAPRELFF
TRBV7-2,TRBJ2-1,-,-,CASVPPPAGGYNEQFF
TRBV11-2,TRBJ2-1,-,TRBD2,CASSLGVGLAGEGEQFF
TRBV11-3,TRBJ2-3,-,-,CASSLGEREKTDTQYF
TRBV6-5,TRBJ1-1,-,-,CASSYSTGTEAFF
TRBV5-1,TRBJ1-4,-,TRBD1,CASSLEPGGNEKLFF
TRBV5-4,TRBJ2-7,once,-,CASSSWDGTYEQYF
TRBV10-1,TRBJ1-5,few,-,CASSEGPNQPQHF
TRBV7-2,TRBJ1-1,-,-,CASSGRLNTEAFF